The rows below give T cell receptor beta chains drawn from one sample of a study of cytotoxic CD8 clonotypes in ibrutinib-treated CLL. The data were produced by immunoSEQ multiplex PCR, yet TCRdb's version contains in-frame clones alone and is incomplete. The sample lists hundreds of thousands of clones, 65% to 80% seen once, with approximately 6.3% in the top ten. Source: PBMCs, taken after 12 months of ibrutinib treatment. The receptors were sampled from a human donor with chronic lymphocytic leukemia. Each CDR3 is given with its conserved first and last residue. Fields, in order: J gene, clone size, D gene, V gene, CDR3 DNA, CDR3 protein. A D gene is named only where the DNA matches it firmly. Only some rows state a clone size, as once, few, many or a class for expanded clones.

TRBJ1-1,few,.,TRBV6-4,TGTGCCAGCAGTGACTTTCTGAACACTGAAGCTTTCTTT,CASSDFLNTEAFF
TRBJ2-7,.,.,TRBV28,TGTGCCAGCAAAGTAGCCGGGGCAGGGACCTACGAGCAGTACTTC,CASKVAGAGTYEQYF
TRBJ2-3,.,TRBD2,TRBV30,TGTGCCTGGAGTACCGGGACTAGCGGATCAGATACGCAGTATTTT,CAWSTGTSGSDTQYF
TRBJ1-1,many,.,TRBV29-1,TGCAGCGTTGAATCGACAGGCCTTGAAGCTTTCTTT,CSVESTGLEAFF
TRBJ1-4,.,.,TRBV13,TGTGCCAGCAGCTTTGGAAGTATCGATGAAAAACTGTTTTTT,CASSFGSIDEKLFF
TRBJ1-1,.,TRBD1,TRBV7-2,TGTGCCAGCAGTCGGGACAGGGGGGGCACTGAAGCTTTCTTT,CASSRDRGGTEAFF
TRBJ2-2,.,TRBD1,TRBV7-9,TGTGCCAGCAGCCCCGGGACAGCCGGCACCGGGGAGCTGTTTTTT,CASSPGTAGTGELFF
TRBJ2-7,.,.,TRBV6-5,TGTGCCAGCAGTTACACGACTAGGGCCTACGAGCAGTACTTC,CASSYTTRAYEQYF
TRBJ2-1,.,TRBD2,TRBV7-9,TGTGCCAGCAGCTTGGGGTATAGCGGGCAGAGCTCCTACAATGAGCAGTTCTTC,CASSLGYSGQSSYNEQFF
TRBJ2-3,.,.,TRBV6-6,TGTGCCAGCAGTAACCGGGGCACAGATACGCAGTATTTT,CASSNRGTDTQYF
TRBJ1-6,.,TRBD1,TRBV18,TGTGCCAGCTCACCGATGACAGGGGTACGTAATTCACCCCTCCACTTT,CASSPMTGVRNSPLHF
TRBJ2-1,.,.,TRBV28,TGTGCCAGCAGGCCCTACGGTCTTAAGGGTTACAATGAGCAGTTCTTC,CASRPYGLKGYNEQFF
TRBJ1-4,.,TRBD1,TRBV7-2,TGTGCCAGCAGCTTAACAGGGGGTACTAATGAAAAACTGTTTTTT,CASSLTGGTNEKLFF
TRBJ2-7,few,.,TRBV14,TGTGCCAGCAGCCCACGGGCTTCCTACGAGCAGTACTTC,CASSPRASYEQYF
TRBJ1-2,.,.,TRBV25-1,TGTGCCAGCAGTGAATATGGGGGAGCTAACTATGGCTACACCTTC,CASSEYGGANYGYTF
TRBJ1-2,few,.,TRBV9,TGTGCCAGCAGCGTCGGGACGGCCTATGAATTGGGCTACACCTTC,CASSVGTAYELGYTF
TRBJ2-1,.,.,TRBV9,TGTGCCAGCAGCCTGGCAGGGGAGCAGTTCTTC,CASSLAGEQFF
TRBJ2-3,.,.,TRBV5-1,TGCGCCAGCAGCCCCCCCTTGGCCGGAGCGGATACGCAGTATTTT,CASSPPLAGADTQYF
TRBJ1-2,.,TRBD1,TRBV30,TGTGCCTGGAGAGGCCCCCGGGGACAGACCTACTATGGCTACACCTTC,CAWRGPRGQTYYGYTF
TRBJ2-1,.,TRBD2,TRBV28,TGTGCCAGCAGCGACATGGCTAGCGGGAGCAACAATGAGCAGTTCTTC,CASSDMASGSNNEQFF
TRBJ2-7,once,.,TRBV7-2,TGTGCCAGCAGCGCGGGGACGGTCGAGCAGTACTTC,CASSAGTVEQYF
TRBJ2-6,.,TRBD1,TRBV28,TGTGCCAGCAGGGAGACAGGGGCTGGGGCCAACGTCCTGACTTTC,CASRETGAGANVLTF
TRBJ1-2,.,.,TRBV6-5,TGTGCCTCGGGTCGTGGGGGCAGCTATGGCTACACCTTC,CASGRGGSYGYTF
TRBJ2-1,.,.,TRBV7-8,TGTGCCAGCAGCTTGGTTAGCGACTCCTACAATGAGCAGTTCTTC,CASSLVSDSYNEQFF
TRBJ2-7,.,.,TRBV5-1,TGCGCCAGCAGCTTGGCCCCGGACCGTCCCTACGAGCAGTACTTC,CASSLAPDRPYEQYF
TRBJ2-7,.,.,TRBV7-8,TGTGCCAGCAGCTTAGTGGGGAATGGCATCGAGCAGTACTTC,CASSLVGNGIEQYF
TRBJ2-1,many,.,TRBV25-1,TGTGCCAGCAGTGTAACCCTTGACAATGAGCAGTTCTTC,CASSVTLDNEQFF
TRBJ2-1,.,.,TRBV7-9,TGTGCCAGCAGCTTAGGGGCATCGGCGACCCACTCCTACAATGAGCAGTTCTTC,CASSLGASATHSYNEQFF
TRBJ2-3,.,TRBD2,TRBV28,TGTGCCAGCAAGAGCTTAGCGGGAGTAGAAGATACGCAGTATTTT,CASKSLAGVEDTQYF
TRBJ1-2,few,.,TRBV11-2,TGTGCCAGCAGCTTACCATCGAAAGCCTCCCGCACCTTC,CASSLPSKASRTF
TRBJ1-3,few,.,TRBV18,TGTGCCAGCTCCCGCCGAAGTATTCTCGACTCTGGAAACACCATATATTTT,CASSRRSILDSGNTIYF
TRBJ2-1,.,.,TRBV7-3,TGTGCCAGCAGCTCCAACCCGAGCTCCTACAATGAGCAGTTCTTC,CASSSNPSSYNEQFF
TRBJ1-4,.,.,TRBV30,TGTGCCTGGAGTCCGCCGGGGGGGACCTATAATGAAAAACTGTTTTTT,CAWSPPGGTYNEKLFF
TRBJ1-3,.,TRBD1,TRBV6-5,TGTGCCAGCAGGCAGGGGGCGTTTGGAAACACCATATATTTT,CASRQGAFGNTIYF
TRBJ2-4,once,TRBD1,TRBV7-2,TGTGCCAGCAGCTCAAGTACAGGGGTCAAAAACATTCAGTACTTC,CASSSSTGVKNIQYF
TRBJ1-6,.,TRBD1,TRBV30,TGTGCCTACAGGACAGGGGCAAATAATTCACCCCTCCACTTT,CAYRTGANNSPLHF
TRBJ2-3,.,.,TRBV7-3,TGTGCCAGCAGCCCCAGCACAGATACGCAGTATTTT,CASSPSTDTQYF